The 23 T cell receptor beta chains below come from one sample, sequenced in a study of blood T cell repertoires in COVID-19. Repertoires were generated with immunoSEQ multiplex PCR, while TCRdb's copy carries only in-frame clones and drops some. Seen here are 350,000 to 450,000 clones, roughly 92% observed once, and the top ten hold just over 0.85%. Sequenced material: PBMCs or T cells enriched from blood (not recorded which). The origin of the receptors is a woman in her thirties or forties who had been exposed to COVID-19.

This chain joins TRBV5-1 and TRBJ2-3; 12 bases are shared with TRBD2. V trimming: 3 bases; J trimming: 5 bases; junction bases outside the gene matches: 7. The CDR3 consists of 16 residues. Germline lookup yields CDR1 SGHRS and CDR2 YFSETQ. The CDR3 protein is CASSSLGLAGKDTQYF. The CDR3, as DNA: TGCGCCAGCAGCTCTCTAGGACTAGCGGGGAAAGATACGCAGTATTTT.

This CDR3 is CASSNRGAATYNSPLHF. The CDR3 DNA is TGTGCCAGCAGCAACCGCGGCGCGGCAACCTATAATTCACCCCTCCACTTT. The chain recombines TRBV6-2 or TRBV6-3 with TRBJ1-6; D not resolved. Trimming removed 6 bases at V and 2 bases at J, with 17 bases between. This CDR3 comprises 17 residues. CDR1 is MNHEY and CDR2 is SVGEGT in the germline V gene.

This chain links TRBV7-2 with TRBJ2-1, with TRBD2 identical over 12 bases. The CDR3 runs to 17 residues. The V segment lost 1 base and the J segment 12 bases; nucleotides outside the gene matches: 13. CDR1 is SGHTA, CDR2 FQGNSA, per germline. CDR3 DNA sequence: TGTGCCAGCAGCTTAGACAGGACTAGCGGGGTTCACGAAAGGCAGTTCTTC. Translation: CASSLDRTSGVHERQFF.

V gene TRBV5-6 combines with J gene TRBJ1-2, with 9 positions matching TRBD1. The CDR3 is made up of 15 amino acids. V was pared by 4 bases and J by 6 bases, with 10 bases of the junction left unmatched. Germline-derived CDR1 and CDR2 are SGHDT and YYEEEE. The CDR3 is CASSRDRGNIDGYTF. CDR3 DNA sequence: TGTGCCAGCAGCCGTGACAGGGGGAATATTGATGGCTACACCTTC.

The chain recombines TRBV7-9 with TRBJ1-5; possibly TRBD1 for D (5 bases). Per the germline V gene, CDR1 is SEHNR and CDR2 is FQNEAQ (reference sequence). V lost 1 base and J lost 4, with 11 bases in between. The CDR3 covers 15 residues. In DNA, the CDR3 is TGTGCCAGCAGCTTAGATGGGGGGTCGAATCAGCCCCAGCATTTT. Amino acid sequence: CASSLDGGSNQPQHF.

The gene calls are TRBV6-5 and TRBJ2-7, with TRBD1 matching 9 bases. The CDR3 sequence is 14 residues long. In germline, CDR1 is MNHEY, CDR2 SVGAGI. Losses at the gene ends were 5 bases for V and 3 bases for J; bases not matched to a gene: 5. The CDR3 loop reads CASSTGTGNYEQYF. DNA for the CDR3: TGTGCCAGCAGTACCGGGACAGGGAACTACGAGCAGTACTTC.

This chain's CDR3 is CSVPTSTGSLYGYTF. The CDR3 DNA reads TGCAGCGTTCCTACCTCGACAGGGAGCTTATATGGCTACACCTTC. The chain employs TRBV29-1 and TRBJ1-2; TRBD1 matches 7 bases. The V and J ends lost 5 bases and 5 bases, in that order; junction bases with no gene match: 14. Germline V gives CDR1 SQVTM, CDR2 ANQGSEA. This CDR3 contains 15 residues.

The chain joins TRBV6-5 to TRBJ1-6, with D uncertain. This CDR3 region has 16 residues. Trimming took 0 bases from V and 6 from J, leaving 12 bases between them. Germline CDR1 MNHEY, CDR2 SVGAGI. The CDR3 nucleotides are TGTGCCAGCAGTTACTCACTGGACGGGATTAATTCACCCCTCCACTTT. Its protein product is CASSYSLDGINSPLHF.

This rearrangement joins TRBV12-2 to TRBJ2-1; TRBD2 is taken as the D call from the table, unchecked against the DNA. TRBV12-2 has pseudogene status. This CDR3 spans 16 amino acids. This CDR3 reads CASRLLTSGTNNEQFF. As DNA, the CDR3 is TGTGCAAGTCGCTTACTCACTAGCGGAACTAACAATGAGCAGTTCTTC.

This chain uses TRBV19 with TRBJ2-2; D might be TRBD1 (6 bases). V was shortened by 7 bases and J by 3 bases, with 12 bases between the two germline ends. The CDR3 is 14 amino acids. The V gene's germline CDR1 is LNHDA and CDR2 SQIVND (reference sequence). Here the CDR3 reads CASNVGAHTGELFF. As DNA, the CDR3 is TGTGCCAGTAATGTGGGGGCCCACACCGGGGAGCTGTTTTTT.

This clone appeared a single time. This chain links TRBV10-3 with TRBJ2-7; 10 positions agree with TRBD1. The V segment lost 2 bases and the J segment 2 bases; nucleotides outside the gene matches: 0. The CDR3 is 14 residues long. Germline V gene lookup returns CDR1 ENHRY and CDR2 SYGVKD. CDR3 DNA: TGTGCCATCAGTGAGGACAGGGGGCCCTACGAGCAGTACTTC. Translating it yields CAISEDRGPYEQYF.

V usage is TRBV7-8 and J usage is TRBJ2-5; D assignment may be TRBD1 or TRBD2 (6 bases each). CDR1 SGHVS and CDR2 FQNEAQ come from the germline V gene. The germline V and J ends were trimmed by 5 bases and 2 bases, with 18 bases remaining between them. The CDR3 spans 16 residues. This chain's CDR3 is CASSRGRVGGQETQYF. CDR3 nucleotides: TGTGCCAGCAGCCGGGGGCGGGTAGGAGGGCAAGAGACCCAGTACTTC.

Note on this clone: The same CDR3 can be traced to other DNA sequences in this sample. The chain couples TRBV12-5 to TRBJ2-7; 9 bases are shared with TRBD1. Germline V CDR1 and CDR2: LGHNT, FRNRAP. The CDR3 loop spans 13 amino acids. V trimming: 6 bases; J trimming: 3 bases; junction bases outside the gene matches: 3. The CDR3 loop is CASGPGQGYEQYF. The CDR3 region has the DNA TGTGCTAGTGGACCGGGACAGGGCTACGAGCAGTACTTC.

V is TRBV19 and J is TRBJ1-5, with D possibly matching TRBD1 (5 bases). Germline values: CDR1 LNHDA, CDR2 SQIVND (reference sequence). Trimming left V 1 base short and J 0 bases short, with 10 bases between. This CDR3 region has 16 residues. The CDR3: CASSIVPGGSNQPQHF. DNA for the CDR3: TGTGCCAGTAGTATAGTCCCCGGGGGTAGCAATCAGCCCCAGCATTTT.

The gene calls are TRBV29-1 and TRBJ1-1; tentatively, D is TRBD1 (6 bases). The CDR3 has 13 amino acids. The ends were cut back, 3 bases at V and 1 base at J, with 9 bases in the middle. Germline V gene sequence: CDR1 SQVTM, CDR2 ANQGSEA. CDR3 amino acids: CSVDQGTNTEAFF. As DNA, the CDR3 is TGCAGCGTTGATCAGGGGACGAACACTGAAGCTTTCTTT.

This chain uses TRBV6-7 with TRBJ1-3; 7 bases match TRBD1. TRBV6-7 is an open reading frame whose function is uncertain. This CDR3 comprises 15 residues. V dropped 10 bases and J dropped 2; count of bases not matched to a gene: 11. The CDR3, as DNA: TGTGCCATAAAAGGTGGGACAGTGGCTGGAAACACCATATATTTT. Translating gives CAIKGGTVAGNTIYF.

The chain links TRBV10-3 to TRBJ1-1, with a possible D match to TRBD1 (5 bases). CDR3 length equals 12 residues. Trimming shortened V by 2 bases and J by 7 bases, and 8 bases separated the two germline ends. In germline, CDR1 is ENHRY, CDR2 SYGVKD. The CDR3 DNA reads TGTGCCATCAGTGAGCGACAGTTTGAAGCTTTCTTT. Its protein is CAISERQFEAFF.

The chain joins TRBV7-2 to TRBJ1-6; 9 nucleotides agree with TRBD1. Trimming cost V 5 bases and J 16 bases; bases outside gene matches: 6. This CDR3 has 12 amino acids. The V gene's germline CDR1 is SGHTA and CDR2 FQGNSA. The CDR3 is CASSRGTGPLHF. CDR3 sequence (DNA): TGTGCCAGCAGCCGGGGGACAGGGCCTCTCCACTTT.

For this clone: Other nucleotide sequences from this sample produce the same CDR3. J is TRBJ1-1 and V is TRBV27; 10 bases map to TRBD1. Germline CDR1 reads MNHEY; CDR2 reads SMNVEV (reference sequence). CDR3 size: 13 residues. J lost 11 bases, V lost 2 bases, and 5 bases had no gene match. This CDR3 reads CASSLGDRGRAFF. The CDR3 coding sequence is TGTGCCAGCAGTTTAGGGGACAGGGGTAGGGCTTTCTTT.

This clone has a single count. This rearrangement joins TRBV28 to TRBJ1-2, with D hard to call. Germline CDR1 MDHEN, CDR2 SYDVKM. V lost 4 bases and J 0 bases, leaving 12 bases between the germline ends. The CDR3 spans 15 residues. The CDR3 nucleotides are TGTGCCAGCAGTTCCGGCACAGCAGCTAACTATGGCTACACCTTC. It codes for CASSSGTAANYGYTF.

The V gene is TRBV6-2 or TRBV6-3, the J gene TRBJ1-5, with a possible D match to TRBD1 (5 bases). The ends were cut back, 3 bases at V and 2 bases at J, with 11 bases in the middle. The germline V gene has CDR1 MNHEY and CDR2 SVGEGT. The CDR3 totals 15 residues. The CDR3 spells CASSYSGPGNQPQHF. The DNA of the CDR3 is TGTGCCAGCAGTTATTCAGGGCCCGGCAATCAGCCCCAGCATTTT.

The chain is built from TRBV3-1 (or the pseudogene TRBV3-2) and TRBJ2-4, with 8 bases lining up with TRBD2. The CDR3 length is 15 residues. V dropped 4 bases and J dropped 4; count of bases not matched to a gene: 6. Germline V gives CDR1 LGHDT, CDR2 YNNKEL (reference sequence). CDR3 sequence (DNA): TGTGCCAGCAGCCCGTCCGGGACTAGGAAAAACATTCAGTACTTC. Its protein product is CASSPSGTRKNIQYF.

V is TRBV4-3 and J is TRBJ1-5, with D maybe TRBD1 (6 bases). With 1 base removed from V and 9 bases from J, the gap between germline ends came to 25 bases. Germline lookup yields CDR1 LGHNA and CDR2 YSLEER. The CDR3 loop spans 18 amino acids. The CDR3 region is CASSQGYRVGGKSGPQHF. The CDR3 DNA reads TGCGCCAGCAGCCAAGGGTACAGGGTCGGTGGTAAATCCGGGCCCCAGCATTTT.